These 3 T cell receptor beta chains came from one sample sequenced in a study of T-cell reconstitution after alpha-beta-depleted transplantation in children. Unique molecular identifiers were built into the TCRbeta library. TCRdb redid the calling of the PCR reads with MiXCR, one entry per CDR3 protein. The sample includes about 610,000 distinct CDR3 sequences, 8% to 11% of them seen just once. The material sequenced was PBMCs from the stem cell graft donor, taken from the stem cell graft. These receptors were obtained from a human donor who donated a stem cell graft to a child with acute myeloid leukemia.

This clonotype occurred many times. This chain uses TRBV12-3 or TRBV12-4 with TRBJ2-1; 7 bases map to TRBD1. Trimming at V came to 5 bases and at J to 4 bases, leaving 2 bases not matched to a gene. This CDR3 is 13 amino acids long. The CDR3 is CASSGTVYNEQFF. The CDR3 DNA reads TGTGCCAGCAGTGGGACAGTTTACAATGAGCAGTTCTTC.

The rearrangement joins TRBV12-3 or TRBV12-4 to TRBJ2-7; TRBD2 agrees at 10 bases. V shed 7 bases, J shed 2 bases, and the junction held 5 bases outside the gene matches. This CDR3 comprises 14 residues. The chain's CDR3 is CASTSSGRAYEQYF. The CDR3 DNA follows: TGTGCCAGCACCTCCAGCGGGAGGGCCTACGAGCAGTACTTC.

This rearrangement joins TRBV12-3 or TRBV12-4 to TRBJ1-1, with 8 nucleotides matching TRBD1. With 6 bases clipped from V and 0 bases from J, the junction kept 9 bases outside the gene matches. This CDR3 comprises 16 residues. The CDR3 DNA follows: TGTGCCAGCAGACCGGACAGGGCGCCGATGAACACTGAAGCTTTCTTT. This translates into CASRPDRAPMNTEAFF.